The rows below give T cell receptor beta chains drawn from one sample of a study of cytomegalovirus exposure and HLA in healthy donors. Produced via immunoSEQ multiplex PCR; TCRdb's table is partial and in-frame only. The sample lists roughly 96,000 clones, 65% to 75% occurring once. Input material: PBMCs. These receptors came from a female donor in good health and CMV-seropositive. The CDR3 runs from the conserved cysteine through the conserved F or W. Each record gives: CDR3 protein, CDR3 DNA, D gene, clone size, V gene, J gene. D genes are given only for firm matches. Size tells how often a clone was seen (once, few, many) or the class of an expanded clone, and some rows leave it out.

CDR3 protein: CATDSWNTGELFF; CDR3 DNA: TGTGCCACAGACAGCTGGAACACCGGGGAGCTGTTTTTT; D gene: -; clone size: -; V gene: TRBV2; J gene: TRBJ2-2
CDR3 protein: CATSRERVKPQHF; CDR3 DNA: TGTGCCACCAGCAGGGAGAGGGTGAAGCCCCAGCATTTT; D gene: -; clone size: -; V gene: TRBV15; J gene: TRBJ1-5
CDR3 protein: CSVAGTVGLLAKNIQYF; CDR3 DNA: TGCAGCGTTGCCGGGACAGTTGGTCTCCTAGCCAAAAACATTCAGTACTTC; D gene: TRBD1; clone size: -; V gene: TRBV29-1; J gene: TRBJ2-4
CDR3 protein: CASSQDSGFGETQYF; CDR3 DNA: TGCGCCAGCAGCCAAGATTCCGGGTTCGGAGAGACCCAGTACTTC; D gene: -; clone size: -; V gene: TRBV4-3; J gene: TRBJ2-5
CDR3 protein: CASSYSPRSPLHF; CDR3 DNA: TGTGCCAGCAGCTACTCCCCGAGGTCACCCCTCCACTTT; D gene: -; clone size: -; V gene: TRBV27; J gene: TRBJ1-6
CDR3 protein: CASKDRGNLNTGELFF; CDR3 DNA: TGTGCCAGCAAAGACAGGGGGAATTTGAACACCGGGGAGCTGTTTTTT; D gene: TRBD1; clone size: -; V gene: TRBV7-9; J gene: TRBJ2-2
CDR3 protein: CASSRGQLNEKLFF; CDR3 DNA: TGTGCCAGCAGCCGGGGACAGCTTAATGAAAAACTGTTTTTT; D gene: TRBD1; clone size: -; V gene: TRBV6-1; J gene: TRBJ1-4
CDR3 protein: CASTRGSGEAETQYF; CDR3 DNA: TGTGCCAGCACCCGAGGGTCGGGGGAGGCGGAGACCCAGTACTTC; D gene: -; clone size: -; V gene: TRBV9; J gene: TRBJ2-5
CDR3 protein: CSVEASGARGEQYF; CDR3 DNA: TGCAGCGTTGAAGCATCGGGAGCGCGGGGCGAGCAGTACTTC; D gene: -; clone size: once; V gene: TRBV29-1; J gene: TRBJ2-7
CDR3 protein: CSAGNRGEQFF; CDR3 DNA: TGCAGTGCTGGGAACAGGGGAGAGCAGTTCTTC; D gene: TRBD1; clone size: -; V gene: TRBV20-1; J gene: TRBJ2-1
CDR3 protein: CASGAPDRAGETQYF; CDR3 DNA: TGTGCCAGCGGGGCCCCGGACAGGGCTGGGGAGACCCAGTACTTC; D gene: TRBD1; clone size: -; V gene: TRBV6-5; J gene: TRBJ2-5
CDR3 protein: CASSEGRVAGANVLTF; CDR3 DNA: TGTGCCAGCAGTGAAGGCAGGGTCGCTGGGGCCAACGTCCTGACTTTC; D gene: -; clone size: -; V gene: TRBV6-1; J gene: TRBJ2-6
CDR3 protein: CASSPRQGVQETQYF; CDR3 DNA: TGTGCCAGCAGTCCCCGACAGGGGGTACAAGAGACCCAGTACTTC; D gene: TRBD1; clone size: -; V gene: TRBV6-5; J gene: TRBJ2-5
CDR3 protein: CASSEGRTGGGRETQYF; CDR3 DNA: TGTGCCAGCAGTGAAGGGAGGACAGGGGGTGGCAGGGAGACCCAGTACTTC; D gene: TRBD1; clone size: few; V gene: TRBV2; J gene: TRBJ2-5
CDR3 protein: CASSPPSVQGYSPLHF; CDR3 DNA: TGTGCCAGCTCACCACCATCGGTACAGGGATATTCACCCCTCCACTTT; D gene: -; clone size: -; V gene: TRBV18; J gene: TRBJ1-6
CDR3 protein: CAISGDISASYEQYF; CDR3 DNA: TGTGCCATCAGTGGCGACATTTCGGCCTCCTACGAGCAGTACTTC; D gene: -; clone size: -; V gene: TRBV10-3; J gene: TRBJ2-7
CDR3 protein: CASSLEQGAFYEQYF; CDR3 DNA: TGTGCCAGCAGCTTAGAGCAAGGGGCCTTCTACGAGCAGTACTTC; D gene: -; clone size: few; V gene: TRBV7-8; J gene: TRBJ2-7
CDR3 protein: CSVTTGGVTEAFF; CDR3 DNA: TGCAGCGTTACCACAGGGGGGGTTACTGAAGCTTTCTTT; D gene: TRBD1; clone size: -; V gene: TRBV29-1; J gene: TRBJ1-1
CDR3 protein: CAWSLRRYEETQYF; CDR3 DNA: TGTGCCTGGAGTCTGAGGAGGTACGAGGAGACCCAGTACTTC; D gene: -; clone size: -; V gene: TRBV30; J gene: TRBJ2-5
CDR3 protein: CAISESQRHGNTEAFF; CDR3 DNA: TGTGCCATCAGTGAGTCCCAAAGACACGGGAACACTGAAGCTTTCTTT; D gene: -; clone size: -; V gene: TRBV10-3; J gene: TRBJ1-1
CDR3 protein: CASSLDSRSGNTIYF; CDR3 DNA: TGCGCCAGCAGCTTGGACAGCCGCTCTGGAAACACCATATATTTT; D gene: -; clone size: few; V gene: TRBV5-1; J gene: TRBJ1-3
CDR3 protein: CASLTPVNYGYTF; CDR3 DNA: TGTGCCAGCTTGACACCTGTAAACTATGGCTACACCTTC; D gene: -; clone size: -; V gene: TRBV28; J gene: TRBJ1-2
CDR3 protein: CASSLGQASYNEQFF; CDR3 DNA: TGCGCCAGCAGCTTGGGGCAGGCCTCCTACAATGAGCAGTTCTTC; D gene: -; clone size: -; V gene: TRBV5-1; J gene: TRBJ2-1
CDR3 protein: CASIGLNAEAFF; CDR3 DNA: TGCGCCAGCATCGGACTCAACGCTGAAGCTTTCTTT; D gene: -; clone size: -; V gene: TRBV10-2; J gene: TRBJ1-1
CDR3 protein: CAWAEGRNTEAFF; CDR3 DNA: TGTGCCTGGGCGGAGGGGAGGAACACTGAAGCTTTCTTT; D gene: -; clone size: -; V gene: TRBV30; J gene: TRBJ1-1
CDR3 protein: CASSIVRTGSQPQHF; CDR3 DNA: TGTGCCAGTAGTATCGTACGGACAGGGAGTCAGCCCCAGCATTTT; D gene: TRBD1; clone size: few; V gene: TRBV19; J gene: TRBJ1-5
CDR3 protein: CASSEGGTSYGYTF; CDR3 DNA: TGTGCCAGCAGTGAAGGGGGCACCAGCTATGGCTACACCTTC; D gene: -; clone size: -; V gene: TRBV6-1; J gene: TRBJ1-2
CDR3 protein: CASSYSPAGGYTF; CDR3 DNA: TGTGCCAGCAGTTACTCACCTGCGGGGGGCTACACCTTC; D gene: -; clone size: few; V gene: TRBV6-5; J gene: TRBJ1-2